This passage covers 23 T cell receptor beta chains from one sample sequenced in a study of response to subunit inactivated influenza vaccine. TCRdb re-derived calls from the RT-PCR reads in MiXCR, one entry per CDR3 protein. The sample contains about 540,000 distinct CDR3 sequences, approximately 22% of which appear only once. This same sample was also taken into another study, of T cells expressing NK-cell markers. That source adds: As the method of synthesis, 5'RACE template switching with UMIs yielded TCR beta cDNA.

The sequencing here drew on CD4+ T cells sorted from PBMCs, taken 11 to 12 days after vaccination. Receptors originate from a man in his fifties or sixties who received an inactivated influenza vaccine.

In its sample, this clonotype was seen many times. The V gene is TRBV7-8, the J gene TRBJ1-3; the D gene is possibly TRBD1 (6 bases). Looked up from germline, CDR1 is SGHVS and CDR2 is FQNEAQ. There are 14 residues in the CDR3. Trimming left V 1 base short and J 7 bases short, with 11 bases between. CDR3 protein: CASSLVSQGNTIYF. The CDR3 nucleotides are TGTGCCAGCAGCTTAGTTTCCCAGGGGAACACCATATATTTT.

This clonotype was observed a few times. The CDR3: CASRGEAITYEQYF. Here the CDR3 DNA reads TGCGCCAGCAGAGGGGAGGCCATAACCTACGAGCAGTACTTC. V is TRBV5-1 and J is TRBJ2-7; a possible D gene is TRBD2 (6 bases). Trimming removed 5 bases at V and 2 bases at J, with 14 bases between. Germline V gene lookup returns CDR1 SGHRS and CDR2 YFSETQ. This CDR3 has 14 amino acids.

This clonotype was recorded a few times. This chain joins TRBV5-6 and TRBJ2-5; TRBD1 might be the D (5 bases). V lost 3 bases to trimming and J lost 3 bases, with 18 bases between them. This CDR3 spans 16 amino acids. Per the germline V gene, CDR1 is SGHDT and CDR2 is YYEEEE. The CDR3 DNA reads as TGTGCCAGCAGCTCCTGGCCCCGGAAGGGGAAAGAGACCCAGTACTTC. Amino acids: CASSSWPRKGKETQYF.

The chain is built from TRBV3-1 and TRBJ1-1, with 7 bases aligning to TRBD1. Per germline, CDR1 LGHDT and CDR2 YNNKEL (reference sequence). The CDR3 has 17 amino acids. J lost 1 base, V lost 5 bases, and 13 bases had no gene match. Here the CDR3 reads CASSANFKTGTNTEAFF. CDR3 in DNA: TGTGCCAGCAGCGCGAATTTTAAGACAGGGACGAACACTGAAGCTTTCTTT.

As concerns this clonotype: Its ends do not fully match the called genes, so a read error is possible. The V and J genes are TRBV10-3 and TRBJ1-5; no clear D gene. In germline, CDR1 is ENHRY, CDR2 SYGVKD. This CDR3 comprises 13 residues. CDR3 residues: CAISEIGNHPQHF. The CDR3 region has the DNA TGTGCCATCTCGGAGATCGGCAATCACCCCCAGCATTTT.

CDR3 nucleotide sequence: TGTGCCACCAGCAGGACGGGACAGGGGGCAAATGAGCAGTTCTTC. Translated, it gives CATSRTGQGANEQFF. This chain joins TRBV15 and TRBJ2-1; 12 bases align to TRBD1. The germline V gene has CDR1 LNHNV and CDR2 YYDKDF (reference sequence). Trimming removed 3 bases from V and 7 bases from J; junction bases left unmatched: 4. The CDR3 is 15 amino acids.

The sample holds many counts of this clonotype. The chain is built from TRBV6-2 or TRBV6-3 and TRBJ1-1; D is undetermined. Germline lookup yields CDR1 MNHEY and CDR2 SVGEGT. There are 14 residues in the CDR3. V lost 2 bases and J lost 0, with 7 bases in between. Here the CDR3 reads CASSYAFMNTEAFF. CDR3 DNA: TGTGCCAGCAGTTACGCATTCATGAACACTGAAGCTTTCTTT.

This clonotype was recorded a few times. The chain joins TRBV7-6 to TRBJ2-3; D may match TRBD1 or TRBD2 (7 bases each). The germline gives CDR1 SGHVS, CDR2 FNYEAQ. Trimming took 3 bases from V and 2 from J, leaving 21 bases between them. There are 18 residues in the CDR3. Here the CDR3 reads CASSFLRPTGRVTDTQYF. CDR3 DNA: TGTGCCAGCAGCTTCTTACGGCCGACAGGGAGGGTCACAGATACGCAGTATTTT.

This clonotype was seen more than once but under ten times. V gene TRBV6-5 combines with J gene TRBJ2-7; TRBD1 is a possible D gene (6 bases). The CDR3 contains 14 residues. The V gene's germline CDR1 is MNHEY and CDR2 SVGAGI. V lost 4 bases to trimming and J lost 1 base, with 11 bases between them. The CDR3 DNA sequence: TGTGCCAGCAGTTCTATCAGGGGTTCCTACGAGCAGTACTTC. It is translated as CASSSIRGSYEQYF.

This clonotype was found a few times. The chain has TRBV14 and TRBJ2-5, with unresolved D. The CDR3 is 15 residues long. Trimming pared 2 bases from V and 1 base from J, leaving 11 bases between. The germline CDR1 and CDR2 sequences are SGHDN and FVKESK. The CDR3 is CASSQQNGRQETQYF. The CDR3 nucleotides are TGTGCCAGCAGCCAACAAAACGGCCGCCAAGAGACCCAGTACTTC.

This clonotype has just a few counts. The chain recombines TRBV20-1 with TRBJ2-7; TRBD2 might be the D (6 bases). The CDR3 is 12 residues long. Germline values: CDR1 DFQATT, CDR2 SNEGSKA (reference sequence). With 3 bases removed from V and 6 bases from J, the gap between germline ends came to 12 bases. The CDR3 DNA is TGCAGTGCTAGTGCGGGACGGGTCGAGCAGTACTTC. Its translation: CSASAGRVEQYF.

The V call is TRBV19, the J call TRBJ2-1, with 9 bases matching TRBD2. Germline values: CDR1 LNHDA, CDR2 SQIVND (reference sequence). J lost 9 bases, V lost 3 bases, and 9 bases had no gene match. The CDR3 spans 15 residues. The CDR3: CASSIWLAGLVEQFF. The CDR3, as DNA: TGTGCCAGTAGTATCTGGCTAGCGGGACTAGTTGAGCAGTTCTTC.

The V and J genes are TRBV20-1 and TRBJ2-7; D is possibly TRBD1 (6 bases). The V gene's germline CDR1 is DFQATT and CDR2 SNEGSKA (reference sequence). The CDR3 spans 15 residues. The ends were cut back, 6 bases at V and 0 bases at J, with 18 bases in the middle. CDR3 DNA: TGCAGTGCCCGAGCCTGGGACACCAACTCCTACGAGCAGTACTTC. It specifies CSARAWDTNSYEQYF.

This clonotype was found a few times. The V and J genes are TRBV9 and TRBJ2-7; D not certain. Trimming left V 0 bases short and J 6 bases short, with 10 bases between. The germline CDR1 and CDR2 sequences are SGDLS and YYNGEE. The length of the CDR3 is 13 residues. CDR3 residues: CASSVVGLGEQYF. The CDR3 nucleotides read TGTGCCAGCAGCGTAGTAGGGTTGGGCGAGCAGTACTTC. Using reference TRBV9 and TRBJ2-7 for the parts outside the CDR3, the full variable domain is DSGVTQTPKHLITATGQRVTLRCSPRSGDLSVYWYQQSLDQGLQFLIQYYNGEERAKGNILERFSAQQFPDLHSELNLSSLELGDSALYFCASSVVGLGEQYFGPGTRLTVT.

This clonotype was counted a few times. This chain connects TRBV6-1 to TRBJ2-3; TRBD1 might be the D (6 bases). V was shortened by 5 bases and J by 8 bases, with 17 bases between the two germline ends. Germline V CDR1 and CDR2: MNHNS, SASEGT. This CDR3 comprises 14 residues. The CDR3 sequence is CASSPDLRGATQYF. CDR3 nucleotides: TGTGCCAGCAGTCCGGACCTCAGGGGAGCTACGCAGTATTTT.

In DNA form, the CDR3 reads TGTGCCAGCAGCCGATGGTATGAGCAGTTCTTC. Translation: CASSRWYEQFF. The chain links TRBV28 to TRBJ2-1; D is undetermined. The V gene lost 6 bases and the J gene lost 8 bases, with 8 bases spanning the gap. The CDR3 is 11 residues long. Germline V CDR1 and CDR2: MDHEN, SYDVKM. The entire variable domain, with the rest obtained from reference TRBV28 and TRBJ2-1, is as follows: DVKVTQSSRYLVKRTGEKVFLECVQDMDHENMFWYRQDPGLGLRLIYFSYDVKMKEKGDIPEGYSVSREKKERFSLILESASTNQTSMYLCASSRWYEQFFGPGTRLTVL.

This clonotype was observed a handful of times. V is TRBV3-1 and J is TRBJ1-1; possibly TRBD1 for D (5 bases). The CDR3 extends over 13 amino acids. Germline-derived CDR1 and CDR2 are LGHDT and YNNKEL (reference sequence). V gave up 4 bases and J gave up 7 bases, with 13 bases separating them. CDR3 bases: TGTGCCAGCAGCCGTGACCCAGGGATTGAAGCTTTCTTT. It specifies CASSRDPGIEAFF.

The gene calls are TRBV7-2 and TRBJ2-5; possibly TRBD2 for D (7 bases). V lost 1 base and J 0 bases, leaving 9 bases between the germline ends. The CDR3 totals 15 residues. Germline V CDR1 and CDR2: SGHTA, FQGNSA. CDR3 coding DNA: TGTGCCAGCAGCTTAGGGGGGGGGCACCAAGAGACCCAGTACTTC. It translates to CASSLGGGHQETQYF.

The chain couples TRBV6-1 to TRBJ2-5; 10 nucleotides agree with TRBD2. CDR3 length: 15 residues. Germline lookup yields CDR1 MNHNS and CDR2 SASEGT. The V gene end was trimmed by 6 bases and the J gene end by 4 bases; junction bases not matched to a gene: 8. The chain's CDR3 is CASSPLAGYGETQYF. Here the CDR3 DNA reads TGTGCCAGCAGCCCACTAGCGGGATATGGAGAGACCCAGTACTTC.

The chain combines TRBV5-1 with TRBJ2-1, with 10 bases matching TRBD2. The CDR3 has 14 residues. The germline V gene encodes CDR1 SGHRS and CDR2 YFSETQ. Germline trimming cut 1 base from V and 9 bases from J; bases unmatched to any gene: 4. The CDR3 sequence is CASSLQREGGEQFF. For the CDR3, the DNA is TGCGCCAGCAGCTTGCAGCGGGAGGGCGGTGAGCAGTTCTTC.

The rearrangement uses TRBV6-5 and TRBJ1-2; possible D gene TRBD1, 5 bases. The V end was cut by 0 bases, the J end by 4 bases, with 15 bases between. The CDR3 spans 16 residues. The germline gives CDR1 MNHEY, CDR2 SVGAGI. CDR3 in DNA: TGTGCCAGCAGTTACTCCGGGGGTATTTCGTCCTATGGCTACACCTTC. Its protein product is CASSYSGGISSYGYTF.

The chain combines TRBV20-1 with TRBJ2-3, with 13 bases matching TRBD2. V was clipped by 3 bases and J by 6 bases; unmatched bases: 6. CDR1 is DFQATT, CDR2 SNEGSKA, per germline (reference sequence). The CDR3 consists of 15 residues. This CDR3 reads CSASPGLAGADTQYF. The DNA for the CDR3 is TGCAGTGCTAGCCCAGGACTAGCGGGGGCGGATACGCAGTATTTT.

This chain links TRBV7-9 with TRBJ2-1; TRBD1 or TRBD2 may be the D gene (5 bases each). CDR1 is SEHNR, CDR2 FQNEAQ, per germline (reference sequence). V lost 0 bases and J 13 bases, leaving 10 bases between the germline ends. The length of the CDR3 is 12 residues. For the CDR3, the DNA is TGTGCCAGCAGCTTAGCCGGGACCCTACAGTTCTTC. Protein product: CASSLAGTLQFF. The entire variable domain, with the rest obtained from reference TRBV7-9 and TRBJ2-1, is as follows: DTGVSQNPRHKITKRGQNVTFRCDPISEHNRLYWYRQTLGQGPEFLTYFQNEAQLEKSRLLSDRFSAERPKGSFSTLEIQRTEQGDSAMYLCASSLAGTLQFFGPGTRLTVL.